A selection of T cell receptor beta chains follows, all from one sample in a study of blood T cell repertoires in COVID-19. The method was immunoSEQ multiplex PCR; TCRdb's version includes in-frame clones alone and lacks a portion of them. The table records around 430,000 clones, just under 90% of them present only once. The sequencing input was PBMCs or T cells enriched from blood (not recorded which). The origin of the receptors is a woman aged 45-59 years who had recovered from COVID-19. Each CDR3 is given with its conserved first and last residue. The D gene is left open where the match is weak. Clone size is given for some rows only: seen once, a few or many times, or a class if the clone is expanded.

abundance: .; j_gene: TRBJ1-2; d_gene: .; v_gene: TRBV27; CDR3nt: TGTGCCAGCAGTTTACGGGGAATCAATGGCTACACCTTC; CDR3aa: CASSLRGINGYTF
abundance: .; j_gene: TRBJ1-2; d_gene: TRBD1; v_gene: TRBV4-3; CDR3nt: TGCGCCAGCAGCATCCCCGGGACAGGGCATGGCTACACCTTC; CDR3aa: CASSIPGTGHGYTF
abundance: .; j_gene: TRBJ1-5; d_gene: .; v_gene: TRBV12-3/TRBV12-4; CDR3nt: TGTGCCAGCAGTTTAGAGGCGGGGTGGTCCCAGCATTTT; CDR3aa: CASSLEAGWSQHF
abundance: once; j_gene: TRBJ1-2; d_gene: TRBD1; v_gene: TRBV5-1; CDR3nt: TGCGCCAGCAGCAAAAGCACTGACAGGGACTCCCCTGGTGGCTACACCTTC; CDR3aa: CASSKSTDRDSPGGYTF
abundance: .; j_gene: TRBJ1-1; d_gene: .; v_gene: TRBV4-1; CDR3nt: TGCGCCAGCAGCCCCAGGGGTGGTGCCACTGAAGCTTTCTTT; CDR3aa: CASSPRGGATEAFF
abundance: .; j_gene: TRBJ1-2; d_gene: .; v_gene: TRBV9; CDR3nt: TGTGCCAGCAGCGCCTCCTTCAGGGTGACTGGCTACACCTTC; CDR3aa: CASSASFRVTGYTF
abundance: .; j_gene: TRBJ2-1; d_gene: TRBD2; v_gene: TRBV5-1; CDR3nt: TGCGCCAGCAGCTTGGGGGGACTAGCGGGCAATGAGCAGTTCTTC; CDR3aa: CASSLGGLAGNEQFF
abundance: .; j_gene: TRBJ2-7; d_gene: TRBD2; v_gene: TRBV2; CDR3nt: TGTGCCAGCAGTGAATTGGGACTAGCGGGGGCAACCTACGAGCAGTACTTC; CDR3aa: CASSELGLAGATYEQYF
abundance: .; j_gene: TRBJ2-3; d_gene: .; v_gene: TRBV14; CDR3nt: TGTGCCAGCAGCCCCCGGGTAGCGGAGCTAAGTACGCAGTATTTT; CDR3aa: CASSPRVAELSTQYF
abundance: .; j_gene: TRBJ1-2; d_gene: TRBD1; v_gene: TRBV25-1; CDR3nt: TGTGCCAGCAGTGAGGGGACAGCCCCAGGAGGCTACACCTTC; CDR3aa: CASSEGTAPGGYTF
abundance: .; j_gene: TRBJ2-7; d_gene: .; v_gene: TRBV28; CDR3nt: TGTGCCAGCAGCAATGACAGAGACGAGCAGTACTTC; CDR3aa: CASSNDRDEQYF
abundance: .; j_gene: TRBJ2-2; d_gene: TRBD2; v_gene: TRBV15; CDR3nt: TGTGCCACCAGCAGAGATCAACTAGCGGGGGCCACGGGCACCGGGGAGCTGTTTTTT; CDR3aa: CATSRDQLAGATGTGELFF
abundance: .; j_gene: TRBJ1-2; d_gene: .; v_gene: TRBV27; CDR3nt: TGTGCCAGCAGTTCCAGGGCCCCAACTAACTATGGCTACACCTTC; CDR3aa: CASSSRAPTNYGYTF
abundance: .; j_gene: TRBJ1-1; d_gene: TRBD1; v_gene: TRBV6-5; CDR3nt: TGTGCCAGCAGGGTAGACAGGGGGAACACTGAAGCTTTCTTT; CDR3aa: CASRVDRGNTEAFF
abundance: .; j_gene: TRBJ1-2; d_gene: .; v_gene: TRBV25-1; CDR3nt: TGTGCCAGCAGTTTAAAGGGGTATGGCTACACCTTC; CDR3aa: CASSLKGYGYTF
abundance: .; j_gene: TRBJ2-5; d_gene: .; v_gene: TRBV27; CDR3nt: TGTGCCAGCAGTTTAACCGGGACCTGGGGGCAGGAGACCCAGTACTTC; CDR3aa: CASSLTGTWGQETQYF
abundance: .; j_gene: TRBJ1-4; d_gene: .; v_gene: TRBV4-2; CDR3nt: TGTGCCAGCAGCCAAGGGACAGCGTTACATAATGAAAAACTGTTTTTT; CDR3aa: CASSQGTALHNEKLFF
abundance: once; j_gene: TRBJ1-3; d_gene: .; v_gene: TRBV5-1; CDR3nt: TGCGCCAGCAGCTTGCCGGGGGTCGGCTCTGGAAACACCATATATTTT; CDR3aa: CASSLPGVGSGNTIYF
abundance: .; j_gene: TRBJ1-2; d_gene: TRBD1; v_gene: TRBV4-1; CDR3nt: TGCGCCAGCAGCCAAGATCAGGGGGAGAACTATGGCTACACCTTC; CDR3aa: CASSQDQGENYGYTF
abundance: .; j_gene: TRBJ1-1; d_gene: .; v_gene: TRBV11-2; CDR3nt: TGTGCCAGCAGCTTAGGTCACGGGAGGACTGAAGCTTTCTTT; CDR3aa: CASSLGHGRTEAFF
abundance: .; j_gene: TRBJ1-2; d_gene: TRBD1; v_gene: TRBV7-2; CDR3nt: TGTGCCAGCAGCTTAGCATCATTCGGGACAGGAGGCTACACCTTC; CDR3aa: CASSLASFGTGGYTF
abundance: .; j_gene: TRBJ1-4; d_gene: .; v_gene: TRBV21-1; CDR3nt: TGTGCCAGCAGGCCCGGGTCCTGGAGGGAGGAAAAACTGTTTTTT; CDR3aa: CASRPGSWREEKLFF
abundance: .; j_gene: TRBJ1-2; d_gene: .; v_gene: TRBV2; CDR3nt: TGTGCCAGCGTCAGGGGCTATGGCTACACCTTC; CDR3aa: CASVRGYGYTF
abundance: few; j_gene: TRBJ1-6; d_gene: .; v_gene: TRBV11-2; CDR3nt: TGTGCCAGCAGCTTAGATCAGGGTTGGTCACCCCTCCACTTT; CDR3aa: CASSLDQGWSPLHF
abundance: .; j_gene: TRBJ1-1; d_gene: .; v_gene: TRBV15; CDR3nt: TGTGCCACCAGCAGAGATCGTCAGACAAGAGACACTGAAGCTTTCTTT; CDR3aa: CATSRDRQTRDTEAFF
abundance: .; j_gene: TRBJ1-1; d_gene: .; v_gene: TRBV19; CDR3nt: TGTGCCAGTAGTATCGCAGTGAACACTGAAGCTTTCTTT; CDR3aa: CASSIAVNTEAFF
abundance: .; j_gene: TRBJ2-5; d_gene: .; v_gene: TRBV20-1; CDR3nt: TGCAGTGCTGACCGAGGGGGGACCCAGTACTTC; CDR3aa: CSADRGGTQYF
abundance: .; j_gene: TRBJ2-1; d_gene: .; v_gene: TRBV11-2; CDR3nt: TGTGCCAGCAGCTCGAGCTTGGATGAGCAGTTCTTC; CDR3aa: CASSSSLDEQFF
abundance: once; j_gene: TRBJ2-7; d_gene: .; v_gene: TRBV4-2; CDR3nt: TGTGCCAGCAGCCAAGATGCGGAGCAGTACTTC; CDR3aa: CASSQDAEQYF
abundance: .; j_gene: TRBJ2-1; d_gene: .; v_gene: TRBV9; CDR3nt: TGTGCCAGCAGCGTATTTACGGGGGTAAACAATGAGCAGTTCTTC; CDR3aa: CASSVFTGVNNEQFF
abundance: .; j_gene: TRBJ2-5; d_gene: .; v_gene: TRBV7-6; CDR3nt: TGTGCCAGCAGCTTAGGATCCCCACGGGGAGAGACCCAGTACTTC; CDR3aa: CASSLGSPRGETQYF
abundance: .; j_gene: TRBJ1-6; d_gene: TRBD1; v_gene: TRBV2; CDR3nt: TGTGCCAGCCGCCGGGACAGCGCACCCCTCCACTTT; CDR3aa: CASRRDSAPLHF
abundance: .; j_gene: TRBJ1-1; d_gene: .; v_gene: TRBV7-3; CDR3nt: TGTGCCAGCAGCTTAATGATGGGGGGGAACACTGAAGCTTTCTTT; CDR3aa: CASSLMMGGNTEAFF
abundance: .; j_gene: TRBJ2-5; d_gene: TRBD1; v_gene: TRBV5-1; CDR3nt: TGCGCCAGCAGCGGGCAGGGGGTGAGGTTGGAGACCCAGTACTTC; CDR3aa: CASSGQGVRLETQYF
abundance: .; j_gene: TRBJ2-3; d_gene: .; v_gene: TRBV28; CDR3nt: TGTGCCAGCAGCAGCGGGACAGATACGCAGTATTTT; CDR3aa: CASSSGTDTQYF
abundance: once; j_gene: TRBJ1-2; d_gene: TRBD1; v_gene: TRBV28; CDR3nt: TGTGCCAGCAGTGGGGACAGTACGCCTTCAGCTAACTATGGCTACACCTTC; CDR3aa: CASSGDSTPSANYGYTF
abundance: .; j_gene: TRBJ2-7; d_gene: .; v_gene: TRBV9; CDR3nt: TGTGCCAGCAGCGTAGTGCCGGGGAGCTCCTACGAGCAGTACTTC; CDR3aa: CASSVVPGSSYEQYF
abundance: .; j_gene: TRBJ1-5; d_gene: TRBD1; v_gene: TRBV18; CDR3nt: TGTGCCAGCTCCCCGACAGGGAATAGCAATCAGCCCCAGCATTTT; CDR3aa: CASSPTGNSNQPQHF
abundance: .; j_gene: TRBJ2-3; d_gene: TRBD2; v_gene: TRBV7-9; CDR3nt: TGTGCCAGCAGCCAGGGACTAGCGGGGATCACAGATACGCAGTATTTT; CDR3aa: CASSQGLAGITDTQYF
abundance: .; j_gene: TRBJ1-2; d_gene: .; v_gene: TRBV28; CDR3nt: TGTGCCAGCAACGAAGGGGGGGCGCGAACTAACTATGGCTACACCTTC; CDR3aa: CASNEGGARTNYGYTF
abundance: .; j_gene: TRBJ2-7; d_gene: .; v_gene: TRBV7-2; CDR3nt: TGTGCCAGCAGCCCCCCGTCCTACGAGCAGTACTTC; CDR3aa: CASSPPSYEQYF
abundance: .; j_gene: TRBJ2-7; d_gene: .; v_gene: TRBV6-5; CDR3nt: TGTGCCAGCTTGCCGACAAATTCGACTAAGCAGTACTTC; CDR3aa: CASLPTNSTKQYF
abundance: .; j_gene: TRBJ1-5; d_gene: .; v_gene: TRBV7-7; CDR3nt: TGTGCTAGCAGCTTAATCCCGGGGGTAAGTCAGCCCCAGCATTTT; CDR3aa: CASSLIPGVSQPQHF
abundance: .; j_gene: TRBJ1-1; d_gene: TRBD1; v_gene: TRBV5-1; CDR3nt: TGCGCCAGCAGCTTGTCGTTTAGACAGGGGTTAGAAACTTTCTTT; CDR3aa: CASSLSFRQGLETFF
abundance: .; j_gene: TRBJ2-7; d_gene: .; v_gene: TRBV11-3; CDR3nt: TGTGCCAGCAGCCCCCGGGGTCTCAACAACCCCCTCTACGAGCAGTACTTC; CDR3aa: CASSPRGLNNPLYEQYF
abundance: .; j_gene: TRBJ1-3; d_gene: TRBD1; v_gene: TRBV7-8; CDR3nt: TGTGCCAGCAGACCGGGACGGGACAGGGGTAAAAGGGGCTCTGGAAACACCATATATTTT; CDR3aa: CASRPGRDRGKRGSGNTIYF
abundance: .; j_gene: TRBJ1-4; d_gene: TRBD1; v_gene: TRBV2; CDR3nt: TGTGCCAGCAGTCCATGGCAGGGGGTTGAAAAACTGTTTTTT; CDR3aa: CASSPWQGVEKLFF
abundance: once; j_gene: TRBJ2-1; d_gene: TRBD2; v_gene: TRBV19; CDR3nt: TGTGCCAGTAGCAAAACTAGCGTACCCTACAATGAGCAGTTCTTC; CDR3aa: CASSKTSVPYNEQFF
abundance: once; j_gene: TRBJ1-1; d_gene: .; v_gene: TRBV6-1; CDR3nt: TGTGCCAGCAGTGAGAACAGACTGAACACTGAAGCTTTCTTT; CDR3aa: CASSENRLNTEAFF
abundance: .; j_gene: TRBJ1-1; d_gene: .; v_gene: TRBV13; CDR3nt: TGTGCCAGCAGCTTAGCGCGGCGGGGCGTTGCTGAAGCTTTCTTT; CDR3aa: CASSLARRGVAEAFF
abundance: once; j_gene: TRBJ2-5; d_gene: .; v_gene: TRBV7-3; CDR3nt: TGTGCCAGCAGCTTCAGGGTTGGGGAGACCCAGTACTTC; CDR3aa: CASSFRVGETQYF